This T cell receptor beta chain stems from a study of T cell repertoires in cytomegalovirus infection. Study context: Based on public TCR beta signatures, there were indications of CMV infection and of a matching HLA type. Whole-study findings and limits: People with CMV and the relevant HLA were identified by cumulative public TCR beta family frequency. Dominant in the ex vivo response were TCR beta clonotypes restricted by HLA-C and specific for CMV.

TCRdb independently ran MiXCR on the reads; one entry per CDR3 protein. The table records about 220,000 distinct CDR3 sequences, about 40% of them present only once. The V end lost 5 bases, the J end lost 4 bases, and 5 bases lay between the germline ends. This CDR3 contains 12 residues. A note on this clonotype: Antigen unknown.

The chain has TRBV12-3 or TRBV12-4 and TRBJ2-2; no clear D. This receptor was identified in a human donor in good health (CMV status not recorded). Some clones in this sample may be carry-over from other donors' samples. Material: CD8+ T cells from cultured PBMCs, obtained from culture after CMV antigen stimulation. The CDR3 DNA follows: TGTGCCAGCAGTACATCCACCGGGGAGCTGTTTTTT. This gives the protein CASSTSTGELFF.